What follows are 14 T cell receptor beta chains derived from one specimen sequenced in a study of high-grade serous ovarian cancer treatment subgroups. Clones were read by immunoSEQ multiplex PCR, and TCRdb kept only the in-frame ones, dropping some. This table holds some 4,500 clones, 60% to 80% found once. Tumor samples were taken before definitive surgery or chemotherapy. Sequences were obtained from tumor tissue. The receptors were gathered from a human donor with high-grade serous ovarian cancer.

This sequence joins TRBV19 and TRBJ2-7; a weak D match, TRBD2 (7 bases). The CDR3 length is 15 residues. CDR1 and CDR2 from the germline V gene are LNHDA and SQIVND (reference sequence). V was shortened by 4 bases and J by 1 base, with 14 bases between the two germline ends. CDR3 protein: CASSTGGLVSYEQYF. Here the CDR3 DNA reads TGTGCCAGTAGTACCGGGGGGCTAGTTTCCTACGAGCAGTACTTC.

J is TRBJ2-3 and V is TRBV7-2; no definite D call. This CDR3 region has 14 residues. CDR1 and CDR2 (germline): SGHTA, FQGNSA. V gave up 5 bases and J gave up 2 bases, with 11 bases separating them. The CDR3 spells CASSLGPYTDTQYF. The CDR3 region has the DNA TGTGCCAGCAGCCTAGGGCCCTACACAGATACGCAGTATTTT.

This clone turned up a few times. V and J are TRBV5-4 and TRBJ2-7, with D maybe TRBD1 (6 bases). The CDR3 has 12 amino acids. The V gene's germline CDR1 is SGHNT and CDR2 YYREEE (reference sequence). Trimming removed 5 bases at V and 4 bases at J, with 10 bases between. The DNA of the CDR3 is TGTGCCAGCAGTACAGGGCTTTACGAGCAGTACTTC. As protein: CASSTGLYEQYF.

V is TRBV4-2 and J is TRBJ1-1; TRBD1 might be the D (6 bases). The V and J ends lost 0 bases and 4 bases respectively, with 18 bases between them. The CDR3 covers 17 residues. The germline V gene encodes CDR1 LGHNA and CDR2 YNFKEQ. DNA for the CDR3: TGTGCCAGCAGCCAAGAACGCGGGGGGGGCGCCGTCACTGAAGCTTTCTTT. The encoded protein is CASSQERGGGAVTEAFF.

The V and J genes are TRBV11-1 and TRBJ2-5, with 13 bases lining up with TRBD2. V shed 5 bases and J 3 bases; nucleotides not matched to a gene: 6. The germline V gene has CDR1 SGHAT and CDR2 FQDESV (reference sequence). This CDR3 contains 16 residues. CDR3 in amino acids: CASSEGLAGVEETQYF. The CDR3 nucleotides are TGTGCCAGCAGCGAAGGACTAGCGGGAGTGGAAGAGACCCAGTACTTC.

The CDR3 reads CASSPVLIGELFF. The CDR3 bases are TGTGCCAGCAGCCCCGTCCTGATCGGGGAGCTGTTTTTT. V usage is TRBV9 and J usage is TRBJ2-2, with D unclear. With 4 bases removed from V and 7 bases from J, the gap between germline ends came to 11 bases. Germline V CDR1 and CDR2: SGDLS, YYNGEE. The CDR3 totals 13 residues. Using reference TRBV9 and TRBJ2-2 for the parts outside the CDR3, the full variable domain is DSGVTQTPKHLITATGQRVTLRCSPRSGDLSVYWYQQSLDQGLQFLIQYYNGEERAKGNILERFSAQQFPDLHSELNLSSLELGDSALYFCASSPVLIGELFFGEGSRLTVL.

This chain uses TRBV6-5 with TRBJ2-3, with D perhaps given as TRBD1 or TRBD2 (5 bases each). The V and J ends lost 0 bases and 4 bases respectively, with 14 bases between them. The CDR3 sequence is 16 residues long. Germline CDR1 and CDR2: MNHEY and SVGAGI. CDR3 in DNA: TGTGCCAGCAGTTACTCGATTGACAGTAGCGCAGATACGCAGTATTTT. Translating gives CASSYSIDSSADTQYF.

V is TRBV7-9 and J is TRBJ1-2, with TRBD1 identical over 8 bases. The CDR3 is 15 residues long. V dropped 5 bases and J dropped 3; count of bases not matched to a gene: 8. Per the germline V gene, CDR1 is SEHNR and CDR2 is FQNEAQ (reference sequence). The CDR3 loop is CASSRSRGRDYGYTF. CDR3 DNA: TGTGCCAGCAGCCGAAGCAGGGGGCGCGACTATGGCTACACCTTC.

The chain recombines TRBV9 with TRBJ2-3, with TRBD2 matching over 7 bases. CDR1 SGDLS and CDR2 YYNGEE come from the germline V gene. The CDR3 runs 17 residues. Trimming at V came to 4 bases and at J to 7 bases, leaving 18 bases not matched to a gene. Here the CDR3 reads CASSKVGTTVGGYTQYF. The CDR3 DNA reads TGTGCCAGCAGCAAAGTAGGGACTACGGTTGGAGGATATACGCAGTATTTT.

V and J are TRBV7-6 and TRBJ2-7; 9 bases map to TRBD1. The CDR3 has 15 residues. V dropped 5 bases and J dropped 3; count of bases not matched to a gene: 8. Germline CDR1 is SGHVS and CDR2 is FNYEAQ. The CDR3 DNA sequence: TGTGCCAGCAGCCCGAGGCCGGGACAGGGCTACGAGCAGTACTTC. Its translation is CASSPRPGQGYEQYF.

This rearrangement joins TRBV2 to TRBJ2-4, with a tentative D call TRBD1 (5 bases). CDR3 length: 15 amino acids. The V gene lost 2 bases and the J gene lost 8 bases, with 16 bases spanning the gap. CDR1 and CDR2 from the germline V gene are SNHLY and FYNNEI. CDR3 region: CASSELDTQLDIQYF. CDR3 nucleotide sequence: TGTGCCAGCAGTGAACTGGACACCCAGCTCGACATTCAGTACTTC.

The chain recombines TRBV7-3 with TRBJ2-3; 10 bases fit TRBD2. Germline assignment: CDR1 SGHTA and CDR2 FQGTGA. Losses at the gene ends were 5 bases for V and 6 bases for J; bases not matched to a gene: 8. The CDR3 sequence is 15 residues long. CDR3 nucleotide sequence: TGTGCCAGCAGCGCCACTAGCGGGGTTAGCGATACGCAGTATTTT. Residues: CASSATSGVSDTQYF.

This clone was picked up a small number of times. This chain joins TRBV27 and TRBJ2-1; 10 positions match TRBD2. The J segment lost 10 bases and the V segment lost 6 bases, leaving 12 bases of the junction unmatched. CDR3 length: 15 residues. Germline CDR1 is MNHEY and CDR2 is SMNVEV (reference sequence). Written as DNA, the CDR3 is TGTGCCAGCAGCCCCGGGCTAGCGGGAGTTGGCGAGCAGTTCTTC. Residues: CASSPGLAGVGEQFF.

The gene calls are TRBV9 and TRBJ2-5; D is ambiguous. Germline values: CDR1 SGDLS, CDR2 YYNGEE. The CDR3 sequence is 12 residues long. Trimming removed 7 bases from V and 2 bases from J, with 9 bases in between. The CDR3 region has the DNA TGTGCCAGCGGAGACATACAAGAGACCCAGTACTTC. Its protein is CASGDIQETQYF.